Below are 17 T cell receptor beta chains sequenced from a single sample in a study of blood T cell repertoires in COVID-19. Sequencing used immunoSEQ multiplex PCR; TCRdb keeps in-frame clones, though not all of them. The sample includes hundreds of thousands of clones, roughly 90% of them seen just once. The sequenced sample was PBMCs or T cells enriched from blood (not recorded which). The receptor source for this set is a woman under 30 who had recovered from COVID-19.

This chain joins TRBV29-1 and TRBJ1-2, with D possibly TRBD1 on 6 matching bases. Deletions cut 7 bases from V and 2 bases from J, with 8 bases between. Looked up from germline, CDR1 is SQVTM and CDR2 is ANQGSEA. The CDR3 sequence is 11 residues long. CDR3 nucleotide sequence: TGCAGCGACAGGGACAACTATGGCTACACCTTC. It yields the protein CSDRDNYGYTF. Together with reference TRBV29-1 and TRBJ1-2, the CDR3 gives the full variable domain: SAVISQKPSRDICQRGTSLTIQCQVDSQVTMMFWYRQQPGQSLTLIATANQGSEATYESGFVIDKFPISRPNLTFSTLTVSNMSPEDSSIYLCSDRDNYGYTFGSGTRLTVV.

For the CDR3, the DNA is TGTGCCAGCAGTGACTCCGAGCGGGAAGCCGGGGAGCTGTTTTTT. It specifies CASSDSEREAGELFF. The chain joins TRBV6-4 to TRBJ2-2; TRBD2 matches 7 bases. The CDR3 contains 15 residues. Germline-derived CDR1 and CDR2 are MRHNA and SNTAGT. V was pared by 0 bases and J by 6 bases, with 4 bases of the junction left unmatched.

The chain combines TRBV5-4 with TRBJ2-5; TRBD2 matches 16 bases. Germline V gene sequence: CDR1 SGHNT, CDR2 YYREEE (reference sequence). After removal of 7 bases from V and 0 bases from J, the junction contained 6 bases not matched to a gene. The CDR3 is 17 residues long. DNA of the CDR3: TGTGCCAGCCAACCGGGACTAGCGGGGGGGTACCAAGAGACCCAGTACTTC. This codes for CASQPGLAGGYQETQYF.

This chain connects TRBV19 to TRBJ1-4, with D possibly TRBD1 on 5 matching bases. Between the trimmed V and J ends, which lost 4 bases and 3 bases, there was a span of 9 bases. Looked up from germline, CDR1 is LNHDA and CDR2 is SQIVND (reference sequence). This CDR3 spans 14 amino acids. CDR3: CASSTGIANEKLFF. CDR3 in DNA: TGTGCCAGTAGTACAGGGATCGCTAATGAAAAACTGTTTTTT.

The DNA of the CDR3 is TGTGCCAGCAGCGTAGACACCTCTGGAAACACCATATATTTT. It is translated as CASSVDTSGNTIYF. J is TRBJ1-3 and V is TRBV9, with D unclear. Trimming took 0 bases from V and 0 from J, leaving 4 bases between them. The length of the CDR3 is 14 residues. CDR1 is SGDLS and CDR2 is YYNGEE in the germline V gene.

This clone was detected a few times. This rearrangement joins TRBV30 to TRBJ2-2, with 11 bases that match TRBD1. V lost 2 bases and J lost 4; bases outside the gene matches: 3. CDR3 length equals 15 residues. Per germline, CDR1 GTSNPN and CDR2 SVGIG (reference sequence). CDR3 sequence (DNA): TGTGCCTGGAGTCCGGACAGGGGGCGCACCGGGGAGCTGTTTTTT. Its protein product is CAWSPDRGRTGELFF.

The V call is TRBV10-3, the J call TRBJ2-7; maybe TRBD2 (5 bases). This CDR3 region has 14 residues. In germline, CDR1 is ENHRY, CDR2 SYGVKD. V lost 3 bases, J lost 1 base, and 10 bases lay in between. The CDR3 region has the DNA TGTGCCATCAGTGAACTAGGAAATTCCTACGAGCAGTACTTC. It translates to CAISELGNSYEQYF.

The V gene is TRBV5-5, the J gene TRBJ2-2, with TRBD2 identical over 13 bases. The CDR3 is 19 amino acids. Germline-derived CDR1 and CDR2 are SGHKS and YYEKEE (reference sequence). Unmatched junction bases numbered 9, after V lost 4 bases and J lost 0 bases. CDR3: CASSRRLAGGQTNTGELFF. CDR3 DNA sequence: TGTGCCAGCAGCCGTCGACTAGCGGGGGGCCAAACGAACACCGGGGAGCTGTTTTTT.

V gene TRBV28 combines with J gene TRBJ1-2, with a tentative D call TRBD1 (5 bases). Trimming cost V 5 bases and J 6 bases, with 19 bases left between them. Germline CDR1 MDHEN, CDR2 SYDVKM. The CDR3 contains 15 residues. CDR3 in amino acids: CASSPFSGLDDGYTF. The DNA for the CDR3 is TGTGCCAGCAGTCCGTTCTCAGGGCTTGACGATGGCTACACCTTC.

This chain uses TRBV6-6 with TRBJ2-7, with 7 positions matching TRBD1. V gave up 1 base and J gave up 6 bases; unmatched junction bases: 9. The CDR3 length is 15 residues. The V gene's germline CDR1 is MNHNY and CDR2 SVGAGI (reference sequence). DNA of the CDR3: TGTGCCAGCAGTTACTTCCGACAGGGAAGCTCCGAGCAGTACTTC. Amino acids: CASSYFRQGSSEQYF.

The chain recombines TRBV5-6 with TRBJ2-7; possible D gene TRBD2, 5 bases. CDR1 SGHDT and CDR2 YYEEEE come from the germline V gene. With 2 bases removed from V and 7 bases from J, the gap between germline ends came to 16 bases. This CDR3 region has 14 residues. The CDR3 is CASSFIGLNSEQYF. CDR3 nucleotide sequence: TGTGCCAGCAGCTTCATAGGACTTAACAGTGAGCAGTACTTC.

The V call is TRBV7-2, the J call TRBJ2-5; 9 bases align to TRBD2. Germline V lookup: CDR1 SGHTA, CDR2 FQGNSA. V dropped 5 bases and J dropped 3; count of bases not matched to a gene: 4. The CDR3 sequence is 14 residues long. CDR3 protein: CASSQQRGEETQYF. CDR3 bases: TGTGCCAGCAGCCAGCAGCGGGGGGAAGAGACCCAGTACTTC.

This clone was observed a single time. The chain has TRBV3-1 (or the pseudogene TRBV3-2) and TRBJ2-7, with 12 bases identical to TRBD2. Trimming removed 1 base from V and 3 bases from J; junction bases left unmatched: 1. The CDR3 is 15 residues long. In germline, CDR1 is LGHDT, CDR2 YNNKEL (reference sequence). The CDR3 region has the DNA TGTGCCAGCAGCCAAGGGACTAGCGGGATCTACGAGCAGTACTTC. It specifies CASSQGTSGIYEQYF.

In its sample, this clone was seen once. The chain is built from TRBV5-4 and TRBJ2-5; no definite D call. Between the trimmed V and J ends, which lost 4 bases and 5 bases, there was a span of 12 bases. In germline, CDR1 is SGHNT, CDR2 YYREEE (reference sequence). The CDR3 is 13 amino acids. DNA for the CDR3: TGTGCCAGCAGCATGGAACCTGGCGAGACCCAGTACTTC. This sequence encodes CASSMEPGETQYF. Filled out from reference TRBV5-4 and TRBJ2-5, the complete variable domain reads ETGVTQSPTHLIKTRGQQVTLRCSSQSGHNTVSWYQQALGQGPQFIFQYYREEENGRGNFPPRFSGLQFPNYSSELNVNALELDDSALYLCASSMEPGETQYFGPGTRLLVL.

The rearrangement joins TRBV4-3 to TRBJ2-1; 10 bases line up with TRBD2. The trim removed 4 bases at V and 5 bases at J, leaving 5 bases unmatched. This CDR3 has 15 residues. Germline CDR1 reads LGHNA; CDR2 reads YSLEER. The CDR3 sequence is CASSLGLAEHNEQFF. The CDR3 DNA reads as TGCGCCAGCAGCCTAGGACTAGCGGAACACAATGAGCAGTTCTTC.

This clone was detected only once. CDR3 nucleotides: TGTGCCAGCAGCGGCGGAGGGACTAGCGGGGATCTGAACACCGGGGAGCTGTTTTTT. As protein: CASSGGGTSGDLNTGELFF. This chain joins TRBV7-8 and TRBJ2-2; 13 nucleotides line up with TRBD2. The CDR3 is made up of 19 amino acids. In germline, CDR1 is SGHVS, CDR2 FQNEAQ. Trimming took 5 bases from V and 1 from J; bases not matched to a gene: 10.

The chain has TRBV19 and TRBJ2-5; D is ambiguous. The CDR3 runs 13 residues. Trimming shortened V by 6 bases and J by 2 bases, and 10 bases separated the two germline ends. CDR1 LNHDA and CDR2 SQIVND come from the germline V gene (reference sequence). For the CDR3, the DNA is TGTGCCAGTAGCCCCAGTTATCAAGAGACCCAGTACTTC. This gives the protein CASSPSYQETQYF. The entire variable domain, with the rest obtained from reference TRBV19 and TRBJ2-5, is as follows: DGGITQSPKYLFRKEGQNVTLSCEQNLNHDAMYWYRQDPGQGLRLIYYSQIVNDFQKGDIAEGYSVSREKKESFPLTVTSAQKNPTAFYLCASSPSYQETQYFGPGTRLLVL.